The 31 T cell receptor beta chains below come from one sample, sequenced in a study of T cell responses to AZD1222 COVID-19 vaccine. Sequencing was performed with immunoSEQ multiplex PCR; in TCRdb, only in-frame clones are kept and a portion is missing. The table shows fewer than 150,000 clones, with more than 75% occurring only once. Sequenced here: peripheral blood, sampled on day 0 of AZD1222 vaccination. The source of these receptors is an adult in good health.

V and J are TRBV29-1 and TRBJ2-1; TRBD2 matches 7 bases. In germline, CDR1 is SQVTM, CDR2 ANQGSEA. With 7 bases clipped from V and 1 base from J, the junction kept 13 bases outside the gene matches. CDR3 length: 16 amino acids. CDR3 DNA: TGCAGCGGATGTATGGGCGGGAGAGGGTCCTACAATGAGCAGTTCTTC. This sequence encodes CSGCMGGRGSYNEQFF.

In DNA form, the CDR3 reads TGTGCCAGCAGTTTATGGGGGACGAACACTGAAGCTTTCTTT. Translation: CASSLWGTNTEAFF. The chain combines TRBV28 with TRBJ1-1; tentatively, D is TRBD1 (5 bases). Per germline, CDR1 MDHEN and CDR2 SYDVKM. V lost 0 bases to trimming and J lost 1 base, with 6 bases between them. This CDR3 is built from 14 residues.

In nucleotides, the CDR3 is TGTGCCAGTAGTCCCGGGACAGGGGTATCACCCCTCCACTTT. Translation gives CASSPGTGVSPLHF. V is TRBV19 and J is TRBJ1-6; 10 bases align to TRBD1. Germline V gene lookup returns CDR1 LNHDA and CDR2 SQIVND (reference sequence). The V and J ends lost 5 bases and 10 bases, in that order; junction bases with no gene match: 5. The CDR3 spans 14 residues.

The chain couples TRBV3-1 (or the pseudogene TRBV3-2) to TRBJ1-2; D call uncertain. This CDR3 spans 13 amino acids. Germline CDR1 LGHDT, CDR2 YNNKEL (reference sequence). The V end was cut by 4 bases, the J end by 4 bases, with 10 bases between. CDR3 in DNA: TGTGCCAGCAGCCCTACTGGAGTCTATGGCTACACCTTC. This translates into CASSPTGVYGYTF.

The J gene is TRBJ2-3, the V gene TRBV5-4; D may be TRBD1 (5 bases). The V gene's germline CDR1 is SGHNT and CDR2 YYREEE (reference sequence). Trimming removed 4 bases at V and 3 bases at J, with 18 bases between. The CDR3 has 16 amino acids. CDR3 nucleotide sequence: TGTGCCAGCAGCAACAGGACCAGGTACGGGACAGATACGCAGTATTTT. This encodes CASSNRTRYGTDTQYF.

The chain carries TRBV7-9 and TRBJ2-2, with D perhaps TRBD1 (5 bases). The CDR3 sequence is 15 residues long. Germline CDR1 SEHNR, CDR2 FQNEAQ (reference sequence). Trimming shortened V by 6 bases and J by 5 bases, and 16 bases separated the two germline ends. The CDR3 region is CASRGRQFRTGELFF. CDR3 DNA sequence: TGTGCCAGCAGGGGGCGACAGTTCCGGACCGGGGAGCTGTTTTTT.

The chain recombines TRBV5-6 with TRBJ1-4; TRBD1 matches at 8 bases. This CDR3 is 15 amino acids long. V shed 4 bases and J 8 bases; nucleotides not matched to a gene: 10. Germline CDR1 is SGHDT and CDR2 is YYEEEE. CDR3: CASSLRTGYGEKLFF. The CDR3 bases are TGTGCCAGCAGCCTTAGGACAGGGTATGGGGAAAAACTGTTTTTT.

The DNA of the CDR3 is TGTGCCAGCAGCTTCAGGGGGTATTCTAGCACAGATACGCAGTATTTT. Protein product: CASSFRGYSSTDTQYF. The V and J genes are TRBV5-5 and TRBJ2-3, with 7 bases lining up with TRBD1. CDR1 and CDR2 (germline): SGHKS, YYEKEE (reference sequence). With V trimmed by 2 bases and J by 0 bases, 6 bases remained unmatched. The CDR3 is 16 residues long.

This clone showed up just a few times. The chain employs TRBV3-1 (or the pseudogene TRBV3-2) and TRBJ1-5; the match to TRBD1 covers 12 bases. Germline V gene sequence: CDR1 LGHDT, CDR2 YNNKEL (reference sequence). With 4 bases clipped from V and 5 bases from J, the junction kept 3 bases outside the gene matches. This CDR3 is 15 amino acids long. The CDR3 sequence: CASSPGTGGDQPQHF. CDR3 DNA sequence: TGTGCCAGCAGCCCCGGGACAGGGGGCGATCAGCCCCAGCATTTT.

The rearrangement joins TRBV28 to TRBJ1-4, with D tentatively TRBD1 (5 bases). CDR3 length: 14 residues. The V end lost 6 bases, the J end lost 3 bases, and 11 bases lay between the germline ends. CDR1 and CDR2 (germline): MDHEN, SYDVKM. CDR3 sequence (DNA): TGTGCCAGCAGACAGGAGACAGCTAATGAAAAACTGTTTTTT. Protein sequence: CASRQETANEKLFF.

The V and J genes are TRBV6-2 or TRBV6-3 and TRBJ2-7, with D perhaps matching TRBD1 (6 bases). Deletions cut 2 bases from V and 0 bases from J, with 11 bases between. This CDR3 has 15 amino acids. Germline V gene data show CDR1 as MNHEY and CDR2 as SVGEGT. The CDR3 protein is CASSYGPRGSYEQYF. The CDR3 DNA sequence: TGTGCCAGCAGTTACGGCCCCAGGGGCTCCTACGAGCAGTACTTC.

V and J are TRBV27 and TRBJ2-2; 9 nucleotides agree with TRBD2. The ends lost 4 bases at V and 1 base at J; junction bases unmatched: 4. The CDR3 is 16 residues long. The germline V gene encodes CDR1 MNHEY and CDR2 SMNVEV (reference sequence). CDR3 sequence reads: CASSSLAGMNTGELFF. The CDR3 DNA reads as TGTGCCAGCAGTTCTCTAGCGGGGATGAACACCGGGGAGCTGTTTTTT.

The chain links TRBV4-3 to TRBJ2-1; the D gene is possibly TRBD2 (6 bases). CDR3 length equals 18 residues. CDR1 is LGHNA and CDR2 is YSLEER in the germline V gene. Trimming shortened V by 0 bases and J by 9 bases, and 24 bases separated the two germline ends. The CDR3 reads CASSQEDVVGGAFGEQFF. CDR3 sequence (DNA): TGCGCCAGCAGCCAAGAGGATGTCGTGGGGGGAGCTTTTGGTGAGCAGTTCTTC.

DNA of the CDR3: TGTGCCAGCAGTTTGGGGACTGAAGCTTTCTTT. Encoded protein: CASSLGTEAFF. The V and J genes are TRBV28 and TRBJ1-1; D remains ambiguous. CDR3 length: 11 residues. Germline values: CDR1 MDHEN, CDR2 SYDVKM. Trimming pared 3 bases from V and 5 bases from J, leaving 4 bases between.

This clone appeared a few times. The CDR3 coding sequence is TGCGCCAGCAGTGACAGGACTCTATATGGCTACACCTTC. This sequence encodes CASSDRTLYGYTF. This chain joins TRBV10-2 and TRBJ1-2, with D hard to call. The ends were cut back, 3 bases at V and 5 bases at J, with 10 bases in the middle. This CDR3 spans 13 amino acids. From germline, CDR1 is WSHSY and CDR2 SAAADI.

This clone has only a few counts. V gene TRBV29-1 combines with J gene TRBJ1-1, with 8 bases lining up with TRBD1. This CDR3 region has 13 residues. V trimming: 4 bases; J trimming: 8 bases; junction bases outside the gene matches: 9. Germline CDR1 reads SQVTM; CDR2 reads ANQGSEA. The chain's CDR3 is CSVGDRNLREAFF. CDR3 DNA: TGCAGCGTTGGGGACAGGAACCTAAGGGAAGCTTTCTTT.

CDR3: CASSIDTGRSYEQYF. Here the CDR3 DNA reads TGTGCCAGTAGTATAGATACCGGGAGGTCCTACGAGCAGTACTTC. This chain links TRBV19 with TRBJ2-7; the match to TRBD2 covers 7 bases. Germline assignment: CDR1 LNHDA and CDR2 SQIVND (reference sequence). V shed 0 bases, J shed 1 base, and the junction held 3 bases outside the gene matches. CDR3 length: 15 amino acids.

This chain joins TRBV15 and TRBJ2-1; 12 nucleotides agree with TRBD2. CDR1 is LNHNV, CDR2 YYDKDF, per germline (reference sequence). The CDR3 runs to 18 residues. The V segment lost 2 bases and the J segment 6 bases; nucleotides outside the gene matches: 11. The CDR3 bases are TGTGCCACCAGCAGATCGTGGACTAGCGGGGTCGGCGGCAATGAGCAGTTCTTC. Encoded protein: CATSRSWTSGVGGNEQFF.

This clone came up once. The chain joins TRBV7-9 to TRBJ2-5; tentatively, D is TRBD1 or TRBD2 (5 bases each). Germline V gene sequence: CDR1 SEHNR, CDR2 FQNEAQ (reference sequence). The V end lost 2 bases, the J end lost 4 bases, and 11 bases lay between the germline ends. The CDR3 sequence is 14 residues long. CDR3 residues: CASSLWGNAETQYF. CDR3 DNA sequence: TGTGCCAGCAGCTTATGGGGGAACGCAGAGACCCAGTACTTC.

In the case of this clone: A read error may account for a junction end that differs from germline. The gene calls are TRBV29-1 and TRBJ2-5; the D is unclear. The CDR3 length is 13 residues. Germline V gene sequence: CDR1 SQVTM, CDR2 ANQGSEA. CDR3 bases: TGCAGCGTTGAACCTCAGCTCCAAGGGACCCAGTACTTC. Translation gives CSVEPQLQGTQYF.

The chain is built from TRBV21-1 and TRBJ1-6. TRBV21-1 is a recognized pseudogene. This CDR3 has 16 amino acids. The CDR3 DNA is TGTGCCAGCAGCATAATGTCTGACGCGAAGAATTCACCCCTCCACTTT. Translation gives CASSIMSDAKNSPLHF.

The CDR3 loop is CASSLGSRDYPSYNEQFF. The DNA of the CDR3 is TGCGCCAGCAGCTTGGGGTCCCGGGACTACCCCTCCTACAATGAGCAGTTCTTC. The genes are TRBV5-1 and TRBJ2-1; 7 nucleotides match TRBD2. There are 18 residues in the CDR3. The germline V gene has CDR1 SGHRS and CDR2 YFSETQ. J was trimmed by 0 bases and V by 0 bases; bases with no gene match: 9.

The chain combines TRBV11-3 with TRBJ2-7; D perhaps matches TRBD1 (6 bases). V lost 2 bases to trimming and J lost 3 bases, with 14 bases between them. Germline loops: CDR1 SGHNT, CDR2 YENEEA. The CDR3 is 15 residues long. CDR3 DNA sequence: TGTGCCAGCAGCTTAATTGGGACACCAGGCTACGAGCAGTACTTC. It encodes CASSLIGTPGYEQYF.

The chain recombines TRBV24-1 with TRBJ2-1, with TRBD2 identical over 11 bases. The CDR3 length is 16 residues. Germline V CDR1 and CDR2: KGHDR, SFDVKD. J was trimmed by 7 bases and V by 3 bases; bases with no gene match: 7. This chain's CDR3 is CATSDPRLAGLNEQFF. CDR3 sequence (DNA): TGTGCCACCAGTGATCCGAGACTAGCGGGATTGAATGAGCAGTTCTTC.

The rearrangement uses TRBV15 and TRBJ2-1, with 7 positions matching TRBD2. The germline gives CDR1 LNHNV, CDR2 YYDKDF (reference sequence). There are 15 residues in the CDR3. Trimming removed 0 bases from V and 5 bases from J; junction bases left unmatched: 4. In nucleotides, the CDR3 is TGTGCCACCAGCAGAGAGCGGGAGTCCCACAATGAGCAGTTCTTC. Its translation: CATSRERESHNEQFF.

J is TRBJ2-7 and V is TRBV18; D is ambiguous. Trimming took off 3 bases at V and 7 bases at J, with 16 bases between the two ends. This CDR3 has 14 residues. Germline V gives CDR1 KGHSH, CDR2 LQKENI. CDR3 amino acids: CASSPEIGSSEQYF. CDR3 DNA sequence: TGTGCCAGCTCACCCGAAATAGGGTCAAGTGAGCAGTACTTC.

The chain links TRBV28 to TRBJ1-6, with D perhaps TRBD1 (6 bases). The V gene lost 6 bases and the J gene lost 5 bases, with 14 bases spanning the gap. The germline gives CDR1 MDHEN, CDR2 SYDVKM. The CDR3 loop spans 15 amino acids. CDR3 in amino acids: CASRLRDTHNSPLHF. In DNA form, the CDR3 reads TGTGCCAGCAGACTCCGGGACACCCATAATTCACCCCTCCACTTT.

In its sample, this clone was seen a few times. The chain links TRBV28 to TRBJ2-7, with 7 bases that match TRBD1. This CDR3 has 14 amino acids. CDR1 and CDR2 from the germline V gene are MDHEN and SYDVKM. After removal of 2 bases from V and 3 bases from J, the junction contained 4 bases not matched to a gene. The CDR3 protein is CASSLRGLGYEQYF. The CDR3 bases are TGTGCCAGCAGTTTAAGGGGGCTAGGCTACGAGCAGTACTTC.

This chain uses TRBV28 with TRBJ2-5; a weak D match, TRBD1 (6 bases). From germline, CDR1 is MDHEN and CDR2 SYDVKM. V lost 6 bases and J 1 base, leaving 15 bases between the germline ends. The CDR3 covers 15 residues. The CDR3 coding sequence is TGTGCCAGCAGGGACCCAGGGGACCTCCAAGAGACCCAGTACTTC. Its translation is CASRDPGDLQETQYF.

This clone was picked up a small number of times. This chain connects TRBV2 to TRBJ2-4; D perhaps matches TRBD1 (6 bases). With 1 base removed from V and 5 bases from J, the gap between germline ends came to 12 bases. The CDR3 extends over 15 amino acids. Germline V gene lookup returns CDR1 SNHLY and CDR2 FYNNEI. The CDR3 DNA sequence: TGTGCCAGCAGTGAAGGCAGGGGTCTGGAAAACATTCAGTACTTC. As protein: CASSEGRGLENIQYF.

V and J are TRBV11-2 and TRBJ1-1; D possibly corresponds to TRBD1 (5 bases). Germline loops: CDR1 SGHAT, CDR2 FQNNGV. Trimming stripped 5 bases from V and 1 base from J, with 17 bases between. The CDR3 is made up of 16 amino acids. Written as DNA, the CDR3 is TGTGCCAGCAGCAACCGCCTGGTCGGGGGGAACACTGAAGCTTTCTTT. It codes for CASSNRLVGGNTEAFF.